What follows is one T cell receptor beta chain and its context. Its matching antigen is unknown. The sample originates from a study of OX40 agonist ivuxolimab in advanced cancers. Whole-study results and caveats: Averaged across samples, CD8+ T cells carried more expanded clones than CD4+ did. The study did not work out the antigen specificity of the expanded peripheral T cells. Patients who responded partially at 0.1-3.0 mg/kg showed clonal expansion ranking among the lowest.

The V and J ends lost 3 bases and 2 bases respectively, with 7 bases between them. Germline CDR1 MNHEY, CDR2 SMNVEV (reference sequence). This CDR3 is 14 amino acids long. Profiled with immunoSEQ multiplex PCR; TCRdb holds only in-frame clones, not every one. Here the sample spans about 83,000 clones, approximately 92% being singletons. The sequence was obtained from an adult with an advanced solid tumor such as melanoma, head and neck, liver or kidney cancer. J is TRBJ2-2 and V is TRBV27; the D is unclear. Sequenced here: CD4+ or CD8+ T cells sorted from blood, sampled in a trial of the OX40 agonist ivuxolimab. The CDR3 loop is CASSFSLNTGELFF. As DNA, the CDR3 is TGTGCCAGCAGTTTTTCCCTAAACACCGGGGAGCTGTTTTTT.